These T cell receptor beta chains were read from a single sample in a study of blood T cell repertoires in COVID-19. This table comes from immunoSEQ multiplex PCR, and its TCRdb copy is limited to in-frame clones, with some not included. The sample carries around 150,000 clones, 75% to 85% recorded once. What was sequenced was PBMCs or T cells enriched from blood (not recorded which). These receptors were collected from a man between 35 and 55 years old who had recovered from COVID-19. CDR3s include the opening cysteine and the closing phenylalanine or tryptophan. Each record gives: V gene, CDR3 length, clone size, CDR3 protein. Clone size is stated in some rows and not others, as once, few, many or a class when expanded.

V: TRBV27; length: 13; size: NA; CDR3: CASSSRSRTEAFF
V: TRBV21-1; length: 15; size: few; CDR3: CASSKDCQGTGELFF
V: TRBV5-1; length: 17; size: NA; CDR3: CASSSRGLAGGLDTQYF
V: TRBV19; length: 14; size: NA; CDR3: CASSIQGAIDGYTF
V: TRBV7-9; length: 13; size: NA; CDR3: CASILLQGGEQFF
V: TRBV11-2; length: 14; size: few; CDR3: CASSLRGANQPQHF
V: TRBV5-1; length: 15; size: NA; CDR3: CASSLVTGANTEAFF
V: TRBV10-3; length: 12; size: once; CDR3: CAISAGNYGYTF
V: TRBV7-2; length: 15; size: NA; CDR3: CASSLSYSHNSPLHF
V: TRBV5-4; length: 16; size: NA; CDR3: CASSPPTGETPGELFF
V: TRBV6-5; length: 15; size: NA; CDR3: CASKVKTGGNQPQHF
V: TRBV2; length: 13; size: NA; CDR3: CAGRRKQGREQYF
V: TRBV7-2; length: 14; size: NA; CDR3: CASSMRSGNTEAFF
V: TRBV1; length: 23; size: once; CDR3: CTSSHRGIVPGGSVGFGKNIQYF